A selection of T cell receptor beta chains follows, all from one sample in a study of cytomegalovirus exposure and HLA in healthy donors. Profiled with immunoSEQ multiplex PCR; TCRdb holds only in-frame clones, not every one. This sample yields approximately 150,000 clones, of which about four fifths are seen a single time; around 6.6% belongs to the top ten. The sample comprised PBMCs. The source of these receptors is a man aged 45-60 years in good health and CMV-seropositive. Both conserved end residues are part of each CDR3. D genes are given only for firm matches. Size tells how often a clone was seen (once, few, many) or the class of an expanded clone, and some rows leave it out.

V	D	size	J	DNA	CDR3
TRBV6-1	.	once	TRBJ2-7	TGTGCCAGCAGTGAACAGTTCAAATCCTACGAGCAGTACTTC	CASSEQFKSYEQYF
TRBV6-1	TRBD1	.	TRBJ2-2	TGTGCCAGCAGATGGACAGGGAGGACCGGGGAGCTGTTTTTT	CASRWTGRTGELFF
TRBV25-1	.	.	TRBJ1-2	TGTGCCAGCAGTGAGCGGGGTCTAGGATATGGCTACACCTTC	CASSERGLGYGYTF
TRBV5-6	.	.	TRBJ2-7	TGTGCCAGCAGTTTTAGATTATTAATGGACGAGCAGTACTTC	CASSFRLLMDEQYF
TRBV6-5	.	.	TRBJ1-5	TGTGCCAGCAGCTCCCAACAGAATCAGCCCCAGCATTTT	CASSSQQNQPQHF
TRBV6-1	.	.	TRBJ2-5	TGTGCCAGCAGTGAATTCAGCTCCCCCGAGGCCCAGTACTTC	CASSEFSSPEAQYF
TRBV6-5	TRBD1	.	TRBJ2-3	TGTGCCAGCAGCCCCCATAGGACAGGGGCGTATACGCAGTATTTT	CASSPHRTGAYTQYF
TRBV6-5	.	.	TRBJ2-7	TGTGCCAGCAGTTACATACTAGTCTCCGAGCAGTACTTC	CASSYILVSEQYF
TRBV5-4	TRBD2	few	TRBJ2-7	TGTGCCAGCAGCTCCACGGGGGGGGAGAGGTCCTACGAGCAGTACTTC	CASSSTGGERSYEQYF
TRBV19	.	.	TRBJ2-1	TGTGCCAGTAGTACCCGACTCCCGCTGGGTGAGCAGTTCTTC	CASSTRLPLGEQFF
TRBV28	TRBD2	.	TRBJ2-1	TGTGCCAGCAGTTTTTCTAGCGGCCTAAATAATGAGCAGTTCTTC	CASSFSSGLNNEQFF
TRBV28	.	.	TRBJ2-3	TGTGCCAGCAGCCCTGTGAGGTACACAGATACGCAGTATTTT	CASSPVRYTDTQYF
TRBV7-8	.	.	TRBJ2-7	TGTGCCAGCAGCTTAGAGCTCAGTCCCGGGTACGAGCAGTACTTC	CASSLELSPGYEQYF
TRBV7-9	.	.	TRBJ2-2	TGTGCCAGCAGTCACCAAAGGCTGGGGGCGATCGGGGAGCTGTTTTTT	CASSHQRLGAIGELFF
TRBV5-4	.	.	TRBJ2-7	TGTGCCAGCAGCCCTGGGACAGCGGGGGCCTCCTACGAGCAGTACTTC	CASSPGTAGASYEQYF
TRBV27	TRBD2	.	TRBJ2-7	TGTGCCAGCTCTCCCCCTAGCGGGAGGAAACACGAGCAGTACTTC	CASSPPSGRKHEQYF
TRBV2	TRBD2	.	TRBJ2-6	TGTGCCAGCAGTTACCTTCGGGTGGGAGGGCCCCCTGGGGCCAACGTCCTGACTTTC	CASSYLRVGGPPGANVLTF
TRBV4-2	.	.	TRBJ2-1	TGTGCCAGCAGGCTTGATAGGGGATCCTACAATGAGCAGTTCTTC	CASRLDRGSYNEQFF
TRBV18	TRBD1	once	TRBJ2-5	TGTGCCAGCTCACCGACAGGGTTGCCAGAGACCCAGTACTTC	CASSPTGLPETQYF
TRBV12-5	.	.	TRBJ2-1	TGTGCTAGTGGAACTGCGAGCTCCTACAATGAGCAGTTCTTC	CASGTASSYNEQFF